These 19 T cell receptor beta chains came from one sample sequenced in a study of blood T cell repertoires in COVID-19. Profiled with immunoSEQ multiplex PCR; TCRdb holds only in-frame clones, not every one. The sample lists roughly 130,000 clones; about 90% were seen once. Sequencing input: peripheral blood. These receptors were obtained from a woman in her fifties or sixties with acute or convalescent COVID-19.

This chain connects TRBV4-2 to TRBJ1-4, with unresolved D. This CDR3 has 15 amino acids. The V end was cut by 5 bases, the J end by 1 base, with 11 bases between. CDR1 and CDR2 from the germline V gene are LGHNA and YNFKEQ. The CDR3 bases are TGTGCCAGCAGCGGCGGGAGAGGAACTAATGAAAAACTGTTTTTT. Encoded protein: CASSGGRGTNEKLFF.

This sequence joins TRBV19 and TRBJ1-5; D uncertain. V was clipped by 5 bases and J by 4 bases, with 12 bases between them. Per the germline V gene, CDR1 is LNHDA and CDR2 is SQIVND (reference sequence). There are 14 residues in the CDR3. The CDR3 nucleotides read TGTGCCAGTAGTGGAGCACCTTCAAATCAGCCCCAGCATTTT. Translated: CASSGAPSNQPQHF.

The V gene is TRBV7-9, the J gene TRBJ2-3; 7 bases match TRBD2. This CDR3 spans 13 amino acids. The trim removed 4 bases at V and 5 bases at J, leaving 3 bases unmatched. The germline CDR1 and CDR2 sequences are SEHNR and FQNEAQ (reference sequence). CDR3 amino acids: CASSSIAGDTQYF. As DNA, the CDR3 is TGTGCCAGCAGCTCTATAGCGGGAGATACGCAGTATTTT.

V and J are TRBV3-1 (or the pseudogene TRBV3-2) and TRBJ1-3; D possibly corresponds to TRBD1 (5 bases). V was shortened by 2 bases and J by 2 bases, with 13 bases between the two germline ends. This CDR3 comprises 16 residues. Germline V gene sequence: CDR1 LGHDT, CDR2 YNNKEL (reference sequence). The CDR3 region is CASSQPDRWAGNTIYF. The CDR3 DNA reads TGTGCCAGCAGCCAACCCGACAGATGGGCTGGAAACACCATATATTTT.

Concerning this clone itself: Other DNA sequences in this sample translate to the same CDR3. The chain recombines TRBV18 with TRBJ2-1; 12 bases align to TRBD2. Germline CDR1 KGHSH, CDR2 LQKENI. The CDR3 totals 16 residues. Trimming cost V 5 bases and J 1 base; bases outside gene matches: 3. As DNA, the CDR3 is TGTGCCAGCTCATCGGGACTAGCGGGTTCCTACAATGAGCAGTTCTTC. Protein sequence: CASSSGLAGSYNEQFF.

This clone has a handful of counts. The gene calls are TRBV6-5 and TRBJ2-2; 15 bases are shared with TRBD2. The CDR3 is made up of 15 amino acids. Germline CDR1 MNHEY, CDR2 SVGAGI. The junction had 5 bases not matched to a gene; V was cut back by 8 bases and J by 7 bases. CDR3 coding DNA: TGTGCCAGCGGACAGGGACTAGCGGGAGGCGGGGAGCTGTTTTTT. Its protein is CASGQGLAGGGELFF.

This clone was recorded a few times. This sequence joins TRBV2 and TRBJ1-6; perhaps TRBD1 as D (5 bases). Germline CDR1 reads SNHLY; CDR2 reads FYNNEI. This CDR3 has 14 residues. CDR3 DNA sequence: TGTGCTTCTGAAATGGGACTGTATAATTCACCCCTCCACTTT. Translating it yields CASEMGLYNSPLHF.

The chain employs TRBV10-3 and TRBJ2-3; unclear D gene. Trimming took 4 bases from V and 4 from J, leaving 6 bases between them. The length of the CDR3 is 12 residues. Germline loops: CDR1 ENHRY, CDR2 SYGVKD. CDR3 DNA: TGTGCCATCAGTGTTGGAGCAGATACGCAGTATTTT. Translated, it gives CAISVGADTQYF.

The gene calls are TRBV6-5 and TRBJ2-1; TRBD2 is a possible D gene (5 bases). Trimming removed 7 bases from V and 1 base from J, with 11 bases in between. This CDR3 spans 14 amino acids. Germline CDR1 reads MNHEY; CDR2 reads SVGAGI. The chain's CDR3 is CASKKRRSYNEQFF. The CDR3 nucleotides read TGTGCCAGCAAGAAGCGGCGTTCCTACAATGAGCAGTTCTTC.

The chain recombines TRBV15 with TRBJ2-1; D might be TRBD2 (5 bases). This CDR3 is 13 amino acids long. The V end was cut by 5 bases, the J end by 8 bases, with 13 bases between. Per the germline V gene, CDR1 is LNHNV and CDR2 is YYDKDF (reference sequence). CDR3: CATSLLLEDEQFF. The CDR3 DNA is TGTGCCACCAGCCTACTCCTGGAGGATGAGCAGTTCTTC.

This clone showed up just once. The chain recombines TRBV23-1 with TRBJ1-1, with D unclear. TRBV23-1 is noted as an ORF with a role that remains uncertain. The ends were cut back, 8 bases at V and 5 bases at J, with 12 bases in the middle. The CDR3 runs to 12 residues. The CDR3 DNA reads TGCGCCAGCCATGACGGCGGAACTGAAGCTTTCTTT. Translating it yields CASHDGGTEAFF.

The V and J genes are TRBV27 and TRBJ2-1; 11 bases match TRBD2. The CDR3 is 19 residues long. Germline CDR1 and CDR2: MNHEY and SMNVEV (reference sequence). The V and J ends lost 6 bases and 4 bases, in that order; junction bases with no gene match: 17. The CDR3 DNA reads as TGTGCCAGCAGCCCCCAAGGCAGCCTACCTAGCGGGAGGTACAATGAGCAGTTCTTC. It yields the protein CASSPQGSLPSGRYNEQFF.

This rearrangement joins TRBV5-1 to TRBJ2-2; 9 bases agree with TRBD2. Germline V gene sequence: CDR1 SGHRS, CDR2 YFSETQ. The CDR3 sequence is 17 residues long. The trim removed 10 bases at V and 3 bases at J, leaving 16 bases unmatched. In nucleotides, the CDR3 is TGCGCCTCCAAACCAAATATAGCGGGGGACCACACCGGGGAGCTGTTTTTT. It encodes CASKPNIAGDHTGELFF.

The rearrangement uses TRBV19 and TRBJ1-4, with D maybe TRBD1 (5 bases). From germline, CDR1 is LNHDA and CDR2 SQIVND (reference sequence). This CDR3 comprises 17 residues. Between the trimmed V and J ends, which lost 5 bases and 10 bases, there was a span of 26 bases. CDR3 sequence reads: CASSLSPSSRHQGKLFF. As DNA, the CDR3 is TGTGCCAGTAGTCTCTCGCCCTCGTCTAGGCATCAGGGAAAACTGTTTTTT.

The rearrangement links TRBV6-2 or TRBV6-3 to TRBJ1-1, with D possibly TRBD1 on 6 matching bases. The V gene lost 0 bases and the J gene lost 0 bases, with 11 bases spanning the gap. CDR1 and CDR2 from the germline V gene are MNHEY and SVGEGT. This CDR3 comprises 16 residues. The CDR3 nucleotides are TGTGCCAGCAGTTACTCGATAGGACAGTTGAACACTGAAGCTTTCTTT. It yields the protein CASSYSIGQLNTEAFF.

V is TRBV23-1 and J is TRBJ2-7; D is undetermined. TRBV23-1 falls under the ORF class, with uncertain function. Deletions cut 2 bases from V and 2 bases from J, with 25 bases between. This CDR3 region has 19 residues. The CDR3 sequence: CASSQPPNQIYWSPYEQYF. The CDR3 DNA follows: TGCGCCAGCAGTCAACCGCCCAACCAGATCTACTGGAGTCCCTACGAGCAGTACTTC.

This chain connects TRBV29-1 to TRBJ2-6; TRBD2 might be the D (6 bases). Trimming left V 1 base short and J 4 bases short, with 23 bases between. Germline V gene data show CDR1 as SQVTM and CDR2 as ANQGSEA. The CDR3 runs 19 residues. CDR3 protein: CSVEVPPGRGSGGANVLTF. In nucleotides, the CDR3 is TGCAGCGTTGAAGTTCCTCCGGGACGGGGGTCTGGAGGGGCCAACGTCCTGACTTTC.

This rearrangement joins TRBV3-1 (or the pseudogene TRBV3-2) to TRBJ1-3, with TRBD1 as a possible D gene (6 bases). The length of the CDR3 is 16 residues. The ends were cut back, 2 bases at V and 4 bases at J, with 15 bases in the middle. Germline lookup yields CDR1 LGHDT and CDR2 YNNKEL (reference sequence). CDR3: CASSQNIGQIGNTIYF. CDR3 DNA sequence: TGTGCCAGCAGCCAAAACATCGGACAGATAGGAAACACCATATATTTT.

This clone was seen a single time. V usage is TRBV29-1 and J usage is TRBJ2-3; 8 positions match TRBD2. The V gene end was trimmed by 7 bases and the J gene end by 3 bases; junction bases not matched to a gene: 12. The germline V gene encodes CDR1 SQVTM and CDR2 ANQGSEA. This CDR3 region has 15 residues. The CDR3 loop reads CSAAPTSDDTDTQYF. The CDR3 DNA reads TGCAGCGCTGCCCCGACTAGCGATGATACAGATACGCAGTATTTT.